This T cell receptor (beta chain) was profiled in a study of T cells in Graves' hyperthyroidism and ophthalmopathy. In patients aged 18 to 65, hyperthyroidism was newly diagnosed, with duration under 2 months. Initially, at the first diagnosis of hyperthyroidism and before any ophthalmopathy symptoms, blood was sampled. Notes on the study in general: Blood samples included most of the expanded thyroid clonotypes exceeding 0.001. Ophthalmopathy could be told apart from stable hyperthyroidism with a 13 V-J model.

Amplified regions were TCR beta CDR3 sequences from RNA transcripts. The TCR CDR3 first-round RT-PCR relied on the HTBI primer set. TCRdb ran MiXCR on the multiplex PCR reads and lists one entry per CDR3 protein. The sample contains approximately 600,000 distinct CDR3 sequences, roughly 13% of which appear only once. As regards this clonotype: Its cognate antigen is unknown.

The sample was blood. The receptor was isolated from a woman aged 30 to 39 with Graves' hyperthyroidism that later progressed to Graves' ophthalmopathy.

The CDR3 spells CSVEARGNSGANVLTF. The CDR3 coding sequence is TGCAGCGTTGAAGCCAGGGGTAACTCTGGGGCCAACGTCCTGACTTTC. The chain couples TRBV29-1 to TRBJ2-6; D is perhaps TRBD1 (6 bases). The CDR3 spans 16 residues. The germline V and J ends were trimmed by 1 base and 0 bases, with 10 bases remaining between them. The germline gives CDR1 SQVTM, CDR2 ANQGSEA.